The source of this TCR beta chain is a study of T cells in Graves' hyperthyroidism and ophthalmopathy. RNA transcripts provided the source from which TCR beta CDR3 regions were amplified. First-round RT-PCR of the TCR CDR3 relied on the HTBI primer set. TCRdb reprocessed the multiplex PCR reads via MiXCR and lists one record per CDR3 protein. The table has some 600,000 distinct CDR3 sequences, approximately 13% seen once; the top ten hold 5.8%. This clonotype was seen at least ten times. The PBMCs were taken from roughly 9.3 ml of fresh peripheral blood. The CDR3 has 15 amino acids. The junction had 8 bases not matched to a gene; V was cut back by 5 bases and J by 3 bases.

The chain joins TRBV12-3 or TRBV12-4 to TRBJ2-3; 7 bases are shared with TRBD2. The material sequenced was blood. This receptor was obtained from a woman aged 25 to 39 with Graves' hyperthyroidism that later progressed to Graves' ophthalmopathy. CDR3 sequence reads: CASSPLSGTTDTQYF. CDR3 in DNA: TGTGCCAGCAGTCCATTAAGCGGGACTACAGATACGCAGTATTTT.